The TCR beta chain under discussion was sequenced for a study of T-cell reconstitution after alpha-beta-depleted transplantation in children. Findings and limits, study-wide: Reports say that about two months after transplant, the alpha-beta T cells came out of several hundred graft clones that had expanded.

Concerning this clonotype itself: Its antigen is not known.

CDR3 length: 12 amino acids. The trim removed 6 bases at V and 6 bases at J, leaving 4 bases unmatched. Germline V gene lookup returns CDR1 SEHNR and CDR2 FQNEAQ (reference sequence). Researchers prepared the TCRbeta library using unique molecular identifiers, the study reports. TCRdb ran MiXCR on the PCR reads and lists one entry per CDR3 protein. Among some 290,000 distinct CDR3 sequences listed, approximately 23% were seen once. The source material was PBMCs, mostly from graft donor cells, sampled 180 days after TCRalphabeta/CD19-depleted stem cell transplant. V usage is TRBV7-9 and J usage is TRBJ1-1, with 7 bases identical to TRBD1. The receptor was isolated from a male patient under 18 who had a stem cell transplant for acute lymphoblastic leukemia, so the T cells may come from the graft donor. CDR3 protein: CASRTGRAEAFF. CDR3 DNA: TGTGCCAGCAGGACAGGGCGGGCTGAAGCTTTCTTT. Full variable domain (outside the CDR3, taken from reference TRBV7-9 and TRBJ1-1): DTGVSQNPRHKITKRGQNVTFRCDPISEHNRLYWYRQTLGQGPEFLTYFQNEAQLEKSRLLSDRFSAERPKGSFSTLEIQRTEQGDSAMYLCASRTGRAEAFFGQGTRLTVV.